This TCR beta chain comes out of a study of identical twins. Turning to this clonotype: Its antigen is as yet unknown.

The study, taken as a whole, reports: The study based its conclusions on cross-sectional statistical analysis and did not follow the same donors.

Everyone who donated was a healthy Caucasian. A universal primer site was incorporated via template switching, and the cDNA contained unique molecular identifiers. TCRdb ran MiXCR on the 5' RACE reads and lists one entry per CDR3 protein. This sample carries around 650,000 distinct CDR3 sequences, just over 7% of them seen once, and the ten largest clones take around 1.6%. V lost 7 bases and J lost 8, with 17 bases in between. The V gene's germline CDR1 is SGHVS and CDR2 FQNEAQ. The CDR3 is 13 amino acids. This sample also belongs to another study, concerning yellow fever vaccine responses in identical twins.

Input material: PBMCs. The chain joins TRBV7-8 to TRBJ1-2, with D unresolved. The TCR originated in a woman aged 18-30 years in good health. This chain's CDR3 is CASTYGERIGYTF. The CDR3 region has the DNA TGTGCCAGCACCTACGGGGAACGAATAGGCTACACCTTC.